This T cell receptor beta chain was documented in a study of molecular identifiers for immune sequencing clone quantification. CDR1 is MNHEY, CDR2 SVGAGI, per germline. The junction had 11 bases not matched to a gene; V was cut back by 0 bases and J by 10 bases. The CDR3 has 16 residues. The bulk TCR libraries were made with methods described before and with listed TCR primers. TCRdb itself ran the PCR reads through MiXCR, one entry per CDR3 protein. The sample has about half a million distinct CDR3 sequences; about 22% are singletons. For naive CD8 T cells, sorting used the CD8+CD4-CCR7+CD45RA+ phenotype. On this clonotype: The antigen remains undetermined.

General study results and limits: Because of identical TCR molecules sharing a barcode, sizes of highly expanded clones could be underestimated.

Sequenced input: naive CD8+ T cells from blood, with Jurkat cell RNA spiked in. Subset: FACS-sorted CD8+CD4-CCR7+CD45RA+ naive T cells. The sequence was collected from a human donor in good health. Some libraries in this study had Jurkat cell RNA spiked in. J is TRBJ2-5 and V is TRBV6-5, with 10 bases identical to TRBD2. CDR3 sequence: CASSYSILAGKRGQYF. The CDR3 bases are TGTGCCAGCAGTTACTCCATACTAGCGGGGAAGAGAGGCCAGTACTTC.